The clone carrying this TCR beta chain has only a few counts. Its cognate antigen is unknown. The entry originates in a study of T-cell memory formation after mild COVID-19. In the study overall: In these data, TCR clusters were largely donor specific. Broader study findings: Clones contracting over day 15 to 85 were CD4/CD8 balanced, with later expanders leaning CD4+.

The TCR alpha and TCR beta cDNA libraries, bearing sample barcodes and UMIs, were generated by 5'RACE using constant-segment primers. Via MiXCR, TCRdb re-called the 5' RACE reads, giving one row per CDR3 protein. The repertoire consists of around 300,000 distinct CDR3 sequences, with roughly 13% occurring once and the leading ten covering about 20%. V lost 5 bases to trimming and J lost 8 bases; unmatched junction nucleotides: 11. The CDR3 length is 15 residues. Germline assignment: CDR1 SGHRS and CDR2 YFSETQ. Sequencing was done on a sample of PBMCs or a T cell subset sorted from them (not recorded which). This chain connects TRBV5-1 to TRBJ2-2, with 8 bases identical to TRBD1. The receptor comes from a young man who had mild COVID-19 (a few samples of this study predate the infection). Cell type and time point are not known. CDR3: CASSHGQGRLGELFF. The DNA of the CDR3 is TGCGCCAGCAGTCACGGACAGGGTCGCCTGGGGGAGCTGTTTTTT.